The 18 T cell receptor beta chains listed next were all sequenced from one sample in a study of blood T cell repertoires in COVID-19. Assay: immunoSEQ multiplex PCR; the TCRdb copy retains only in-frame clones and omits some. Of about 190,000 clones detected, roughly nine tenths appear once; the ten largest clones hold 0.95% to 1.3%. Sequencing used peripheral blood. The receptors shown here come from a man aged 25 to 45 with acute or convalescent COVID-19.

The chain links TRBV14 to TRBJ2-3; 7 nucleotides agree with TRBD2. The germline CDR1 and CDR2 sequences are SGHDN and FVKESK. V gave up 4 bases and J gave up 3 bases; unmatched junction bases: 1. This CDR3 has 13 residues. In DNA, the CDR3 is TGTGCCAGCAGCCTACTAGCGACAGATACGCAGTATTTT. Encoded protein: CASSLLATDTQYF.

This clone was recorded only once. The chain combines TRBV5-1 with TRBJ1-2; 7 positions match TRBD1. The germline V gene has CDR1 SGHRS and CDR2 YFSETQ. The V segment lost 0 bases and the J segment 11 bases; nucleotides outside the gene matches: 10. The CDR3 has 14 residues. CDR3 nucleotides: TGCGCCAGCAGCTTGGCCCAAGGCTCAGGGGGGTACACCTTC. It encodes CASSLAQGSGGYTF.

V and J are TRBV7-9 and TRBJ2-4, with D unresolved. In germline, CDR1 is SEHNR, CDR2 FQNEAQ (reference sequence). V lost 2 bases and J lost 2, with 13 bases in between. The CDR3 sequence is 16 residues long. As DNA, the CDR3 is TGTGCCAGCAGCTTATCTCCCAGAGGTCCCAAAAACATTCAGTACTTC. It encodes CASSLSPRGPKNIQYF.

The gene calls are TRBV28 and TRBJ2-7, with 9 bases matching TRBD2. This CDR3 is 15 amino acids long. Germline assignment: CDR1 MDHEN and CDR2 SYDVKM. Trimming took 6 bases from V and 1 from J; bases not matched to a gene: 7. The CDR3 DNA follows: TGTGCCAGCAGAACTAGCGGGCCCGATTCCTACGAGCAGTACTTC. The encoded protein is CASRTSGPDSYEQYF.

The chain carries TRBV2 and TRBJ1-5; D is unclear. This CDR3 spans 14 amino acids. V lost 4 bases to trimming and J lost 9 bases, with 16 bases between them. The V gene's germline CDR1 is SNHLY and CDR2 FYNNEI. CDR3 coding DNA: TGTGCCAGCAGTGTTGTCAGTACCTTCGCGCCCCAGCATTTT. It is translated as CASSVVSTFAPQHF.

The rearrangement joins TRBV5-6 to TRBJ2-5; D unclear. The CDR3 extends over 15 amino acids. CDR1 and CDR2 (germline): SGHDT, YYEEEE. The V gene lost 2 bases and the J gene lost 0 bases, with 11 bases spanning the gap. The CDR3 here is CASSFQARHQETQYF. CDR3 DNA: TGTGCCAGCAGCTTTCAGGCCCGGCACCAAGAGACCCAGTACTTC.

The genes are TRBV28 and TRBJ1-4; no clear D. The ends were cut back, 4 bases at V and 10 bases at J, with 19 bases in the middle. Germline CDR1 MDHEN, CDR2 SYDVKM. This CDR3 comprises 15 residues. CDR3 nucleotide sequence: TGTGCCAGCAGTTCATCCGGAGCATTGACGGGAAAACTGTTTTTT. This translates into CASSSSGALTGKLFF.

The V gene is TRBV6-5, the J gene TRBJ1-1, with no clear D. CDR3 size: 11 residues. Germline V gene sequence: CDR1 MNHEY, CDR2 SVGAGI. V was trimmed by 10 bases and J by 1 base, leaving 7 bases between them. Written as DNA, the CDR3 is TGTGCCACCAACAAGAACACTGAAGCTTTCTTT. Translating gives CATNKNTEAFF.

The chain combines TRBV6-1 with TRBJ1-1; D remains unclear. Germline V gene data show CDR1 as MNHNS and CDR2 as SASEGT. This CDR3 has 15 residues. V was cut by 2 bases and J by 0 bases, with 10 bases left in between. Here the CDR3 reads CASSEPATVNTEAFF. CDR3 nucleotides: TGTGCCAGCAGTGAACCCGCTACAGTGAACACTGAAGCTTTCTTT.

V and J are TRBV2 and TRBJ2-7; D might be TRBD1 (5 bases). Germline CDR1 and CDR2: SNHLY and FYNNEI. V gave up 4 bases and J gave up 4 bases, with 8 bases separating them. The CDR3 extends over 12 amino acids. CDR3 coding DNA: TGTGCCAGCAGTGTCCAGGGATACGAGCAGTACTTC. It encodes CASSVQGYEQYF. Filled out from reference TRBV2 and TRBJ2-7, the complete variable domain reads EPEVTQTPSHQVTQMGQEVILRCVPISNHLYFYWYRQILGQKVEFLVSFYNNEISEKSEIFDDQFSVERPDGSNFTLKIRSTKLEDSAMYFCASSVQGYEQYFGPGTRLTVT.

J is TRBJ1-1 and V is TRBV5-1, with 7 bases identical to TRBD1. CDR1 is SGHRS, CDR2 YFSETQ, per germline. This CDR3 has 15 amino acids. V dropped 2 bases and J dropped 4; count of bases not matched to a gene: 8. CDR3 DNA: TGCGCCAGCAGCTTAGGGGGCAGGGCGCCCACTGAAGCTTTCTTT. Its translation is CASSLGGRAPTEAFF.

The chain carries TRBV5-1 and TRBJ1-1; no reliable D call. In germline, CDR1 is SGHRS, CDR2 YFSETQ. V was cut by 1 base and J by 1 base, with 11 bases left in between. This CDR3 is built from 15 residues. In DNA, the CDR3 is TGCGCCAGCAGCTTGCAAGACATCGGGAACACTGAAGCTTTCTTT. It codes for CASSLQDIGNTEAFF.

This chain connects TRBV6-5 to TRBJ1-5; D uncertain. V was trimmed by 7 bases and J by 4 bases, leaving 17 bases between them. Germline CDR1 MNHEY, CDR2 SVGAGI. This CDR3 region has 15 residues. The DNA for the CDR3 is TGTGCCAGCACCGACGAGGCTCCGGGGAATCAGCCCCAGCATTTT. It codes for CASTDEAPGNQPQHF.

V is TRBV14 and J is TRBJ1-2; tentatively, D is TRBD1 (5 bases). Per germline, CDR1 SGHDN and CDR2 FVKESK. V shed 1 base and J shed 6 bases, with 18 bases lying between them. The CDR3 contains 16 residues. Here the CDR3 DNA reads TGTGCCAGCAGCCAAGTAGGAATGACAAGGGGTAATGGCTACACCTTC. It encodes CASSQVGMTRGNGYTF.

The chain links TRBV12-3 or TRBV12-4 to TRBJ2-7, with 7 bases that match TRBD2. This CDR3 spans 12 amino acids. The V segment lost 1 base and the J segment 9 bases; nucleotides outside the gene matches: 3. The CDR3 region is CASSLGGGSQYF. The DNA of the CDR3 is TGTGCCAGCAGTTTAGGGGGGGGATCGCAGTACTTC.

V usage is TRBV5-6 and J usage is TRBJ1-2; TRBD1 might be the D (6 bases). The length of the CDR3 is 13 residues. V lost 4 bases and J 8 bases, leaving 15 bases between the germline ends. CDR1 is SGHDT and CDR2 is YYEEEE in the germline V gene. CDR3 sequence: CASSRPRGQGYTF. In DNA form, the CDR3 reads TGTGCCAGCAGCCGCCCGCGGGGGCAAGGCTACACCTTC.

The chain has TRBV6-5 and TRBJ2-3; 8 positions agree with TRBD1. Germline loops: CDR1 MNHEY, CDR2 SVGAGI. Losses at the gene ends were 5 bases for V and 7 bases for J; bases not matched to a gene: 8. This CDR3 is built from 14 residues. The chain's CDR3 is CASSPKQGANTQYF. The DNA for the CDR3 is TGTGCCAGCAGTCCAAAGCAGGGGGCGAATACGCAGTATTTT.

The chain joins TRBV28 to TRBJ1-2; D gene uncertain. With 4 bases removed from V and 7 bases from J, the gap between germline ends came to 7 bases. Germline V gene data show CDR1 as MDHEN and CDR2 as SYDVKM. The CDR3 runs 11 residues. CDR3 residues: CASSSLGGYTF. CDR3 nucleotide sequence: TGTGCCAGCAGTTCACTAGGTGGCTACACCTTC.